This T cell receptor (beta chain) came from a study of CD8 T cells in Susac syndrome. After extraction with the RNeasy kit, about 0.45 to 1 ug of the RNA was reverse transcribed using random hexamers. TCRdb fed the immunoSEQ multiplex PCR reads into MiXCR, producing one record per CDR3 protein. Seen here are a few hundred thousand distinct CDR3 sequences, more than 85% observed once, and the top ten hold about 0.13%. Losses at the gene ends were 3 bases for V and 10 bases for J; bases not matched to a gene: 11. The germline V gene has CDR1 MGHRA and CDR2 YSYEKL. CDR3 size: 15 residues. This receptor was obtained from a human donor with multiple sclerosis. The source material was CD8+ T cells from PBMCs. The J gene is TRBJ2-1, the V gene TRBV4-1, with 8 bases that match TRBD2. CDR3 protein: CASSHWTAGDHEQFF. The CDR3 DNA follows: TGCGCCAGCAGCCATTGGACAGCGGGAGATCACGAGCAGTTCTTC.